This TCR beta chain originates from a study of T cells in tumors after PD-1 blockade. Germline CDR1 SGHNT, CDR2 YENEEA. The V end lost 4 bases, the J end lost 0 bases, and 13 bases lay between the germline ends. The CDR3 extends over 15 amino acids. The assay was immunoSEQ multiplex PCR, and TCRdb's table has in-frame clones only and misses some. The sample holds around 60,000 clones, about 82% seen once. The TCR was taken from a human donor with basal cell carcinoma. The chain carries TRBV11-3 and TRBJ2-7, with a weak D call TRBD1 (5 bases). Sequencing was performed on PBMCs, taken before anti-PD-1 treatment. CDR3 nucleotide sequence: TGTGCCAGCAGCTACAGGTCGGCAAGCTCCTACGAGCAGTACTTC. Translation gives CASSYRSASSYEQYF.